In this sample, the clone carrying this T cell receptor (beta chain) is large (0.1 to 1%). The antigen remains undetermined. This sample stems from a study of early stage breast cancer tumors. Findings and caveats of the study: Most shared enriched TCRB sequences were commonly generated ones. Tumors had approximately 2.6-fold higher T cell density and higher clonality than adjacent normal breast tissue. Blood repertoires resembled normal breast more than tumor.

The V end lost 3 bases, the J end lost 2 bases, and 9 bases lay between the germline ends. In germline, CDR1 is SGHNT, CDR2 YYREEE (reference sequence). The length of the CDR3 is 14 residues. The method was immunoSEQ multiplex PCR; TCRdb's version includes in-frame clones alone and lacks a portion of them. The sample yields tens of thousands of clones, 72% seen once. The TCR comes from a person aged 45 to 59 with breast cancer. The chain joins TRBV5-4 to TRBJ1-3, with D maybe TRBD1 (5 bases). Sequenced: blood. The CDR3, as DNA: TGTGCCAGCAGCTCCGGGACTCCTGGAAACACCATATATTTT. Its protein product is CASSSGTPGNTIYF.